This T cell receptor (beta chain) was profiled in a study of PD-L1 blockade in urothelial cancer. Study-level background: Blood was tested 3 weeks (second dose) and 6 weeks into treatment.

The CDR3 runs 11 residues. The V and J ends lost 7 bases and 10 bases respectively, with 14 bases between them. Germline-derived CDR1 and CDR2 are SQVTM and ANQGSEA. Sequencing used immunoSEQ multiplex PCR; TCRdb keeps in-frame clones, though not all of them. The data show more than 95,000 clones, roughly 86% seen once. Specified time point: peripheral blood 6 weeks after treatment start. The chain is built from TRBV29-1 and TRBJ2-1, with D possibly being TRBD2 (6 bases). The sequencing here drew on PBMCs, taken around atezolizumab (anti-PD-L1) treatment. This TCR was sampled from a middle-aged man with urothelial cancer. CDR3 residues: CSDGTLGEQFF. Written as DNA, the CDR3 is TGCAGCGATGGGACTTTAGGGGAGCAGTTCTTC.